Listed here are 25 T cell receptor beta chains from one sample, sequenced in a study of neurological immune-mediated disorders. TCRdb itself ran the 5' RACE reads through MiXCR, one entry per CDR3 protein. Of around 130,000 distinct CDR3 sequences in the sample, more than 2.5% were seen once. The source material was PBMCs. The receptors stem from a woman aged 25 to 45 with multiple sclerosis.

This clonotype was recorded at least ten times. The chain employs TRBV5-4 and TRBJ2-2; D is unresolved. Germline-derived CDR1 and CDR2 are SGHNT and YYREEE (reference sequence). The germline V and J ends were trimmed by 3 bases and 5 bases, with 5 bases remaining between them. The CDR3 runs to 12 residues. The CDR3 sequence: CASSYPTGELFF. In DNA form, the CDR3 reads TGTGCCAGCAGCTATCCTACCGGGGAGCTGTTTTTT.

This clonotype has at least ten counts. The J gene is TRBJ2-5, the V gene TRBV29-1; D remains unclear. The CDR3 contains 12 residues. With 3 bases removed from V and 2 bases from J, the gap between germline ends came to 7 bases. Germline lookup yields CDR1 SQVTM and CDR2 ANQGSEA. Here the CDR3 reads CSVDRQQETQYF. The CDR3 bases are TGCAGCGTTGATAGGCAACAAGAGACCCAGTACTTC. Full variable domain (remainder filled in from reference TRBV29-1 and TRBJ2-5): SAVISQKPSRDICQRGTSLTIQCQVDSQVTMMFWYRQQPGQSLTLIATANQGSEATYESGFVIDKFPISRPNLTFSTLTVSNMSPEDSSIYLCSVDRQQETQYFGPGTRLLVL.

In this sample, this clonotype turned up many times. The rearrangement links TRBV7-2 to TRBJ1-4; D might be TRBD1 (6 bases). This CDR3 region has 14 residues. The germline V gene encodes CDR1 SGHTA and CDR2 FQGNSA. Trimming took 3 bases from V and 7 from J, leaving 12 bases between them. CDR3 nucleotides: TGTGCCAGCAGCTTTTTCCAGGGGACTGAAAAACTGTTTTTT. Translating gives CASSFFQGTEKLFF.

This clonotype was counted between two and nine times. The chain links TRBV7-2 to TRBJ1-1, with D tentatively TRBD1 (5 bases). V lost 4 bases, J lost 3 bases, and 9 bases lay in between. CDR3 length: 13 residues. In germline, CDR1 is SGHTA, CDR2 FQGNSA. CDR3 loop: CASSSQGYTEAFF. In DNA, the CDR3 is TGTGCCAGCAGCTCGCAGGGTTACACTGAAGCTTTCTTT.

This clonotype appeared many times. The rearrangement links TRBV5-1 to TRBJ1-1; no definite D call. V shed 4 bases and J shed 1 base, with 8 bases lying between them. Germline CDR1 is SGHRS and CDR2 is YFSETQ. The CDR3 contains 13 residues. This chain's CDR3 is CASSLTSNTEAFF. The CDR3 region has the DNA TGCGCCAGCAGCCTAACTTCGAACACTGAAGCTTTCTTT.

This clonotype was observed at least ten times. This chain connects TRBV29-1 to TRBJ1-2; perhaps TRBD1 as D (6 bases). Germline assignment: CDR1 SQVTM and CDR2 ANQGSEA. This CDR3 spans 14 amino acids. V was pared by 7 bases and J by 1 base, with 16 bases between. The CDR3 DNA reads TGCAGCGGGACAGAAGTAAGGAGTAACTATGGCTACACCTTC. It codes for CSGTEVRSNYGYTF.

This clonotype was counted at least ten times. The V gene is TRBV6-1, the J gene TRBJ1-2, with 7 nucleotides matching TRBD1. There are 17 residues in the CDR3. The V segment lost 2 bases and the J segment 0 bases; nucleotides outside the gene matches: 9. Germline CDR1 is MNHNS and CDR2 is SASEGT. CDR3 DNA: TGTGCCAGCAGTGAATTCCTTGGGACAGAAGCTAACTATGGCTACACCTTC. This codes for CASSEFLGTEANYGYTF.

This clonotype was found many times. V gene TRBV20-1 combines with J gene TRBJ1-4, with 7 bases that match TRBD1. Per germline, CDR1 DFQATT and CDR2 SNEGSKA (reference sequence). Trimming at V came to 6 bases and at J to 8 bases, leaving 9 bases not matched to a gene. This CDR3 contains 13 residues. The DNA for the CDR3 is TGCAGTGCCACCCTTCACAGGGGCGAAAAACTGTTTTTT. It yields the protein CSATLHRGEKLFF.

This clonotype was recorded at least ten times. The chain links TRBV6-5 to TRBJ1-6; no clear D. Trimming shortened V by 6 bases and J by 8 bases, and 14 bases separated the two germline ends. The CDR3 has 14 residues. Germline CDR1 is MNHEY and CDR2 is SVGAGI. Written as DNA, the CDR3 is TGTGCCAGCAGCCAAGTGCCCAGAGATTCACCCCTCCACTTT. Its protein product is CASSQVPRDSPLHF.

This clonotype was recorded many times. The gene calls are TRBV20-1 and TRBJ1-1, with 11 positions matching TRBD1. Germline values: CDR1 DFQATT, CDR2 SNEGSKA (reference sequence). The CDR3 contains 13 residues. J lost 4 bases, V lost 3 bases, and 1 base had no gene match. CDR3 residues: CSARGTGGTEAFF. CDR3 DNA sequence: TGCAGTGCTAGGGGGACAGGGGGCACTGAAGCTTTCTTT.

The table lists this clonotype with many counts. The V gene is TRBV5-6, the J gene TRBJ2-7, with D perhaps TRBD1 or TRBD2 (5 bases each). The CDR3 spans 15 residues. V gave up 2 bases and J gave up 3 bases, with 15 bases separating them. The germline gives CDR1 SGHDT, CDR2 YYEEEE. The CDR3 sequence is CASSFRGLGSYEQYF. The CDR3 DNA reads TGTGCCAGCAGCTTCCGGGGCTTAGGAAGCTACGAGCAGTACTTC.

In this sample, this clonotype turned up many times. V usage is TRBV5-1 and J usage is TRBJ2-5; D might be TRBD2 (6 bases). The CDR3 is made up of 14 amino acids. Germline V gives CDR1 SGHRS, CDR2 YFSETQ. The V end was cut by 4 bases, the J end by 4 bases, with 14 bases between. The CDR3 DNA sequence: TGCGCCAGCAGCCCGATTGGGACTTCAGAGACCCAGTACTTC. Protein sequence: CASSPIGTSETQYF.

At least ten counts were recorded for this clonotype. The rearrangement uses TRBV5-1 and TRBJ2-6, with D unclear. Trimming pared 4 bases from V and 0 bases from J, leaving 11 bases between. Germline V gene lookup returns CDR1 SGHRS and CDR2 YFSETQ. The CDR3 covers 16 residues. CDR3 nucleotide sequence: TGCGCCAGCAGCCCCCGAGTAGTCTCTGGGGCCAACGTCCTGACTTTC. Its translation is CASSPRVVSGANVLTF.

In its sample, this clonotype was seen many times. The chain joins TRBV20-1 to TRBJ2-5; TRBD2 agrees at 7 bases. The CDR3 runs to 17 residues. V trimming: 0 bases; J trimming: 4 bases; junction bases outside the gene matches: 14. Germline V gives CDR1 DFQATT, CDR2 SNEGSKA (reference sequence). CDR3 protein: CSARDLEGGPFGETQYF. The CDR3 nucleotides are TGCAGTGCTAGAGATTTGGAGGGAGGGCCGTTCGGAGAGACCCAGTACTTC.

This clonotype was counted at least ten times. J is TRBJ2-1 and V is TRBV7-8; D may be TRBD2 (6 bases). The germline V gene has CDR1 SGHVS and CDR2 FQNEAQ. V shed 2 bases and J shed 0 bases, with 11 bases lying between them. This CDR3 is built from 16 residues. CDR3 sequence reads: CASSLLGGRSYNEQFF. The CDR3 nucleotides are TGTGCCAGCAGCTTACTCGGGGGACGCTCCTACAATGAGCAGTTCTTC.

This clonotype has at least ten counts. The chain couples TRBV12-3 or TRBV12-4 to TRBJ1-1; no clear D. With 3 bases removed from V and 5 bases from J, the gap between germline ends came to 7 bases. This CDR3 has 12 amino acids. The chain's CDR3 is CASSFSRTEAFF. As DNA, the CDR3 is TGTGCCAGCAGTTTTTCCAGAACTGAAGCTTTCTTT.

This clonotype was seen at least ten times. The rearrangement links TRBV6-1 to TRBJ1-5; D might be TRBD1 (5 bases). CDR3 length equals 15 residues. Trimming left V 1 base short and J 7 bases short, with 14 bases between. Germline lookup yields CDR1 MNHNS and CDR2 SASEGT. The chain's CDR3 is CASSEVGRAGQPQHF. Here the CDR3 DNA reads TGTGCCAGCAGTGAAGTTGGCAGGGCTGGCCAGCCCCAGCATTTT.

There are many counts of this clonotype. The chain joins TRBV20-1 to TRBJ2-5, with D maybe TRBD1 (6 bases). This CDR3 is 13 amino acids long. V lost 6 bases, J lost 4 bases, and 15 bases lay in between. Germline CDR1 DFQATT, CDR2 SNEGSKA (reference sequence). CDR3 loop: CSAVNREGETQYF. The CDR3 coding sequence is TGCAGTGCCGTGAACAGGGAAGGAGAGACCCAGTACTTC.

This clonotype showed up many times. The V gene is TRBV5-6, the J gene TRBJ1-1; D uncertain. V dropped 4 bases and J dropped 4 bases, with 20 bases sitting between them. This CDR3 region has 16 residues. Germline loops: CDR1 SGHDT, CDR2 YYEEEE. The chain's CDR3 is CASSLTTRTPSTEAFF. The CDR3 DNA follows: TGTGCCAGCAGCCTAACAACCCGAACGCCGTCCACTGAAGCTTTCTTT.

This clonotype was seen many times. J is TRBJ1-4 and V is TRBV5-5; D remains unclear. This CDR3 has 15 amino acids. Trimming stripped 6 bases from V and 7 bases from J, with 19 bases between. Germline V lookup: CDR1 SGHKS, CDR2 YYEKEE (reference sequence). The CDR3 spells CASTRTGVGSEKLFF. The CDR3 nucleotides are TGTGCCAGCACCCGTACGGGCGTTGGGAGTGAAAAACTGTTTTTT.

This clonotype was observed many times. The chain recombines TRBV27 with TRBJ1-5; no clear D gene. Trimming cost V 2 bases and J 1 base, with 9 bases left between them. This CDR3 spans 15 amino acids. CDR1 and CDR2 from the germline V gene are MNHEY and SMNVEV (reference sequence). CDR3 bases: TGTGCCAGCAGTTTAGAGGGTGGGAGCAATCAGCCCCAGCATTTT. This sequence encodes CASSLEGGSNQPQHF.

In its sample, this clonotype was seen many times. The J gene is TRBJ1-2, the V gene TRBV20-1, with D perhaps TRBD1 (5 bases). The germline V gene encodes CDR1 DFQATT and CDR2 SNEGSKA (reference sequence). The CDR3 length is 15 residues. Trimming shortened V by 0 bases and J by 8 bases, and 19 bases separated the two germline ends. This CDR3 is CSARDPKHLEGGYTF. The CDR3 DNA follows: TGCAGTGCTAGAGATCCGAAGCACCTCGAGGGGGGCTACACCTTC.

This clonotype has at least ten counts. The rearrangement joins TRBV29-1 to TRBJ1-1, with D tentatively TRBD1 (5 bases). Germline V gives CDR1 SQVTM, CDR2 ANQGSEA. This CDR3 has 15 amino acids. The V end lost 7 bases, the J end lost 7 bases, and 25 bases lay between the germline ends. CDR3 in DNA: TGCAGCGGCCGGGCCAGATCGGCGACTGGGGGTGAAGCTTTCTTT. As protein: CSGRARSATGGEAFF. Full variable domain (missing parts from reference TRBV29-1 and TRBJ1-1): SAVISQKPSRDICQRGTSLTIQCQVDSQVTMMFWYRQQPGQSLTLIATANQGSEATYESGFVIDKFPISRPNLTFSTLTVSNMSPEDSSIYLCSGRARSATGGEAFFGQGTRLTVV.

This clonotype was found many times. The chain employs TRBV20-1 and TRBJ2-1, with TRBD2 as a possible D gene (6 bases). Trimming left V 3 bases short and J 0 bases short, with 12 bases between. The CDR3 covers 15 residues. Germline lookup yields CDR1 DFQATT and CDR2 SNEGSKA (reference sequence). This chain's CDR3 is CSARGLQSSYNEQFF. The DNA for the CDR3 is TGCAGTGCTAGGGGACTCCAAAGCTCCTACAATGAGCAGTTCTTC.

The chain is built from TRBV20-1 and TRBJ1-2; 9 bases agree with TRBD1. Germline V gene data show CDR1 as DFQATT and CDR2 as SNEGSKA (reference sequence). The trim removed 6 bases at V and 8 bases at J, leaving 10 bases unmatched. The CDR3 totals 13 residues. The DNA for the CDR3 is TGCAGTGCAAATACAGGGGGCTCAAGGGGCTACACCTTC. Its translation: CSANTGGSRGYTF.